This paragraph covers one T cell receptor beta chain sequence. Antigen specificity is unknown. This record belongs to a study of T-cell memory formation after mild COVID-19. Study overall: TCR clusters were largely donor specific. Study conclusions and caveats: Mainly CM and EM harbored the contracting CD4+ clones; mainly EMRA harbored the CD8+ ones. Second-wave clones that peaked on day 37 lacked confirmed SARS-CoV-2 specificity.

TCRdb processed the 5' RACE reads anew with MiXCR; each CDR3 protein has one entry. Among about 290,000 distinct CDR3 sequences, roughly 15% were seen once, and the ten largest hold 20% to 25%. The CDR3 is made up of 14 amino acids. Germline assignment: CDR1 GTSNPN and CDR2 SVGIG (reference sequence). V was pared by 2 bases and J by 4 bases, with 14 bases between. This TCR came from a young man who had mild COVID-19 (a few samples of this study predate the infection). Cell type and time point are not known. The chain joins TRBV30 to TRBJ1-1; TRBD1 is a possible D gene (5 bases). The sample taken for sequencing was PBMCs or a T cell subset sorted from them (not recorded which). The CDR3: CAWSFPGKSTEAFF. CDR3 DNA sequence: TGTGCCTGGAGTTTCCCAGGGAAGAGCACTGAAGCTTTCTTT.